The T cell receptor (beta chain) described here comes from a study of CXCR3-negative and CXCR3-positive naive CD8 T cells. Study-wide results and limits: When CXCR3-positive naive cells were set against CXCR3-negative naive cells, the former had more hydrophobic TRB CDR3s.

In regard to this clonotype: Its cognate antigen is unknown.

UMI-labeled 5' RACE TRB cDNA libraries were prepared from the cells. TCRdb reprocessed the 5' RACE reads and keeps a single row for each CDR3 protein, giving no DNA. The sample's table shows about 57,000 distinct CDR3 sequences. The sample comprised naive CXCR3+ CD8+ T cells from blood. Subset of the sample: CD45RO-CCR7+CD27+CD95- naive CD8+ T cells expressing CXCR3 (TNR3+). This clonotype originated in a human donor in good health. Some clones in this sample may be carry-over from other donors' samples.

The CDR3 loop is CASSPFTSGMWTQYF. This sequence joins TRBV7-2 and TRBJ2-3; TCRdb returns TRBD2, unconfirmable since there is no DNA. In germline, CDR1 is SGHTA, CDR2 FQGNSA. This CDR3 has 15 residues.